Detailed here is one T cell receptor (beta chain). Its antigen is undetermined. TCRdb re-called the 5' RACE reads with MiXCR, one entry per CDR3 protein. The sample consists of hundreds of thousands of distinct CDR3 sequences, less than 20% of them appearing once. CDR3 length: 16 amino acids. The trim removed 4 bases at V and 2 bases at J, leaving 3 bases unmatched. Per the germline V gene, CDR1 is LNHDA and CDR2 is SQIVND (reference sequence). This sample is part of a study of T-cell memory formation after mild COVID-19. At the level of the study: In these data, TCR clusters were largely donor specific.

Findings and caveats of the study: Some clones that responded turned up in pre-infection memory, which suggests that cross-reactive memory joined in. Clones that contracted from day 15 to 85 were balanced CD4/CD8, while later expanders leaned CD4+. Confirmation of SARS-CoV-2 specificity was lacking for second-wave clones peaking day 37.

The origin of this receptor is a young man who had mild COVID-19 (a few samples of this study predate the infection). Cell type and time point are not known. The V gene is TRBV19, the J gene TRBJ2-1; 12 bases are a match to TRBD2. Sequences were obtained from PBMCs or a T cell subset sorted from them (not recorded which). The CDR3 bases are TGTGCCAGTAGTACTCTAGCGGGGGGGACCTACAATGAGCAGTTCTTC. The encoded protein is CASSTLAGGTYNEQFF.